A single sample gave rise to the 26 T cell receptor beta chains below, sequenced in a study of OX40 agonist ivuxolimab in advanced cancers. Profiled with immunoSEQ multiplex PCR; TCRdb holds only in-frame clones, not every one. This sample carries 76,000 or so clones, about 82% of them seen once, and the ten largest clones take 0.5% to 0.7%. Sequencing was performed on CD4+ or CD8+ T cells sorted from blood, taken in a trial of the OX40 agonist ivuxolimab. These receptor sequences come from an adult with an advanced solid tumor such as melanoma, head and neck, liver or kidney cancer.

This clone showed up just once. The rearrangement uses TRBV29-1 and TRBJ2-3; D is possibly TRBD1 (5 bases). The CDR3 has 13 amino acids. V was clipped by 3 bases and J by 2 bases, with 9 bases between them. From germline, CDR1 is SQVTM and CDR2 ANQGSEA. CDR3 residues: CSVDRQTTDTQYF. Written as DNA, the CDR3 is TGCAGCGTTGACCGACAGACCACAGATACGCAGTATTTT.

This rearrangement joins TRBV7-2 to TRBJ2-5; 8 nucleotides match TRBD2. The CDR3 runs to 14 residues. The germline CDR1 and CDR2 sequences are SGHTA and FQGNSA. V was clipped by 7 bases and J by 2 bases; unmatched bases: 6. The CDR3 DNA sequence: TGTGCCAGCATGACGGGGGGGAATCAAGAGACCCAGTACTTC. Translation gives CASMTGGNQETQYF.

V usage is TRBV18 and J usage is TRBJ1-1, with a possible D match to TRBD1 (5 bases). This CDR3 spans 15 amino acids. The V gene lost 6 bases and the J gene lost 0 bases, with 14 bases spanning the gap. Germline lookup yields CDR1 KGHSH and CDR2 LQKENI. The CDR3 region is CASSASAGMNTEAFF. Here the CDR3 DNA reads TGTGCCAGCTCCGCTTCGGCAGGGATGAACACTGAAGCTTTCTTT.

This chain uses TRBV7-9 with TRBJ2-7, with 9 bases identical to TRBD1. The V gene's germline CDR1 is SEHNR and CDR2 FQNEAQ (reference sequence). V trimming: 4 bases; J trimming: 4 bases; junction bases outside the gene matches: 17. This CDR3 comprises 18 residues. The CDR3 here is CASSSSFSLRDRAYEQYF. In DNA form, the CDR3 reads TGTGCCAGCAGCTCCAGTTTCTCTCTCCGGGACAGGGCGTACGAGCAGTACTTC.

The chain combines TRBV7-3 with TRBJ2-3; D gene uncertain. The CDR3 has 14 residues. V dropped 5 bases and J dropped 0 bases, with 9 bases sitting between them. Looked up from germline, CDR1 is SGHTA and CDR2 is FQGTGA. The CDR3 nucleotides read TGTGCCAGCAGCCCCCACCAAAGCACAGATACGCAGTATTTT. Protein product: CASSPHQSTDTQYF.

This chain connects TRBV4-2 to TRBJ1-3; 10 bases are a match to TRBD1. CDR1 LGHNA and CDR2 YNFKEQ come from the germline V gene. V lost 5 bases to trimming and J lost 5 bases; unmatched junction nucleotides: 6. The CDR3 is made up of 15 amino acids. CDR3 coding DNA: TGTGCCAGCAGCATCGACAGGGGGCCGAGAAACACCATATATTTT. Its protein is CASSIDRGPRNTIYF.

This clone was recorded once. The V gene is TRBV7-2, the J gene TRBJ2-5; 8 bases agree with TRBD2. Germline-derived CDR1 and CDR2 are SGHTA and FQGNSA. This CDR3 contains 13 residues. The V gene end was trimmed by 5 bases and the J gene end by 5 bases; junction bases not matched to a gene: 4. CDR3 protein: CASSRGGGETQYF. The CDR3 DNA sequence: TGTGCCAGCAGCCGGGGGGGAGGGGAGACCCAGTACTTC.

The V call is TRBV30, the J call TRBJ2-5; maybe TRBD1 (6 bases). V was cut by 1 base and J by 2 bases, with 14 bases left in between. Germline assignment: CDR1 GTSNPN and CDR2 SVGIG (reference sequence). The CDR3 is 15 amino acids. CDR3 in amino acids: CAWSDPGTPQETQYF. The CDR3 DNA is TGTGCCTGGAGTGACCCCGGGACACCACAAGAGACCCAGTACTTC.

The chain recombines TRBV9 with TRBJ1-1; D is ambiguous. V was clipped by 0 bases and J by 6 bases, with 6 bases between them. Germline CDR1 and CDR2: SGDLS and YYNGEE. CDR3 length: 12 amino acids. DNA of the CDR3: TGTGCCAGCAGCGTAGGGGGATCTGAAGCTTTCTTT. Protein: CASSVGGSEAFF.

A remark on this clone: This sample includes further DNA sequences coding for the same CDR3. The chain employs TRBV29-1 and TRBJ1-2; 7 nucleotides line up with TRBD1. Trimming took 6 bases from V and 8 from J; bases not matched to a gene: 6. The CDR3 is 11 amino acids. Germline CDR1 reads SQVTM; CDR2 reads ANQGSEA. The CDR3 coding sequence is TGCAGCGTCCGACAGGGAGAGGGCTACACCTTC. Translated: CSVRQGEGYTF.

The V and J genes are TRBV5-1 and TRBJ1-2; unclear D gene. This CDR3 spans 15 amino acids. Germline lookup yields CDR1 SGHRS and CDR2 YFSETQ. With 0 bases removed from V and 3 bases from J, the gap between germline ends came to 12 bases. CDR3 residues: CASSLGAQAYYGYTF. The CDR3, as DNA: TGCGCCAGCAGCTTGGGTGCGCAGGCCTACTATGGCTACACCTTC.

CDR3 loop: CASSPGEQETQYF. The CDR3 DNA reads as TGTGCCAGCTCACCCGGGGAGCAAGAGACCCAGTACTTC. The rearrangement uses TRBV18 and TRBJ2-5; a possible D gene is TRBD2 (5 bases). The CDR3 sequence is 13 residues long. The germline CDR1 and CDR2 sequences are KGHSH and LQKENI. Trimming stripped 3 bases from V and 2 bases from J, with 7 bases between. Together with reference TRBV18 and TRBJ2-5, the CDR3 gives the full variable domain: NAGVMQNPRHLVRRRGQEARLRCSPMKGHSHVYWYRQLPEEGLKFMVYLQKENIIDESGMPKERFSAEFPKEGPSILRIQQVVRGDSAAYFCASSPGEQETQYFGPGTRLLVL.

The chain recombines TRBV7-3 with TRBJ2-7; possibly TRBD1 or TRBD2 for D (5 bases each). The ends were cut back, 3 bases at V and 2 bases at J, with 14 bases in the middle. The CDR3 runs 15 residues. Germline-derived CDR1 and CDR2 are SGHTA and FQGTGA. CDR3 sequence: CASSFAGGPTYEQYF. CDR3 in DNA: TGTGCCAGCAGCTTCGCTGGGGGACCAACCTACGAGCAGTACTTC.

The chain recombines TRBV6-5 with TRBJ2-7; D may be TRBD2 (7 bases). CDR1 MNHEY and CDR2 SVGAGI come from the germline V gene. The CDR3 sequence is 14 residues long. Trimming removed 6 bases at V and 3 bases at J, with 15 bases between. The CDR3 nucleotides are TGTGCCAGCAGGAGAGGGGGGGGGATCTACGAGCAGTACTTC. Amino acids: CASRRGGGIYEQYF.

The rearrangement joins TRBV9 to TRBJ2-3; the match to TRBD2 covers 12 bases. The CDR3 totals 15 residues. J was trimmed by 5 bases and V by 1 base; bases with no gene match: 2. CDR1 is SGDLS, CDR2 YYNGEE, per germline. The CDR3 here is CASSVLAGGVDTQYF. The CDR3 region has the DNA TGTGCCAGCAGCGTACTAGCGGGGGGGGTAGATACGCAGTATTTT. Full variable domain (rest looked up from reference TRBV9 and TRBJ2-3): DSGVTQTPKHLITATGQRVTLRCSPRSGDLSVYWYQQSLDQGLQFLIQYYNGEERAKGNILERFSAQQFPDLHSELNLSSLELGDSALYFCASSVLAGGVDTQYFGPGTRLTVL.

The CDR3 spells CASSLGVGVIGTDTQYF. The CDR3, as DNA: TGTGCCAGCAGCTTAGGAGTGGGGGTAATCGGGACAGATACGCAGTATTTT. V and J are TRBV7-9 and TRBJ2-3; TRBD1 or TRBD2 may be the D gene (5 bases each). The CDR3 totals 17 residues. The germline V gene has CDR1 SEHNR and CDR2 FQNEAQ (reference sequence). Deletions cut 1 base from V and 3 bases from J, with 17 bases between.

The chain carries TRBV11-1 and TRBJ1-2; TRBD1 might be the D (5 bases). Deletions cut 6 bases from V and 9 bases from J, with 14 bases between. CDR1 is SGHAT, CDR2 FQDESV, per germline (reference sequence). The CDR3 runs to 12 residues. The CDR3: CASSTGTDSYTF. CDR3 sequence (DNA): TGTGCCAGCAGTACCGGGACCGACAGCTACACCTTC.

The chain carries TRBV28 and TRBJ1-6; D is undetermined. The CDR3 runs to 15 residues. V lost 4 bases to trimming and J lost 9 bases, with 16 bases between them. The germline gives CDR1 MDHEN, CDR2 SYDVKM. The chain's CDR3 is CASSSIAGGSSPLHF. The CDR3 DNA is TGTGCCAGCAGTTCCATCGCCGGCGGAAGTTCACCCCTCCACTTT.

CDR3: CASSSGSGGVSKFF. The CDR3 DNA follows: TGTGCCAGCAGCTCCGGTTCTGGGGGGGTGAGCAAGTTCTTC. The gene calls are TRBV7-2 and TRBJ2-1; 7 nucleotides line up with TRBD2. The CDR3 has 14 amino acids. Trimming took 4 bases from V and 14 from J; bases not matched to a gene: 14. CDR1 is SGHTA and CDR2 is FQGNSA in the germline V gene.

The V and J genes are TRBV19 and TRBJ1-5, with no clear D. Germline lookup yields CDR1 LNHDA and CDR2 SQIVND (reference sequence). Trimming stripped 5 bases from V and 2 bases from J, with 4 bases between. This CDR3 is 12 amino acids long. CDR3 sequence (DNA): TGTGCCAGTAGTTCGCGCAATCAGCCCCAGCATTTT. This encodes CASSSRNQPQHF.

This chain joins TRBV5-4 and TRBJ2-3; 7 bases align to TRBD2. Trimming at V came to 3 bases and at J to 5 bases, leaving 9 bases not matched to a gene. The CDR3 consists of 15 residues. Germline V lookup: CDR1 SGHNT, CDR2 YYREEE (reference sequence). CDR3 amino acids: CASSSSGNLGDTQYF. The DNA of the CDR3 is TGTGCCAGCAGCTCGAGCGGGAACCTGGGAGATACGCAGTATTTT. Together with reference TRBV5-4 and TRBJ2-3, the CDR3 gives the full variable domain: ETGVTQSPTHLIKTRGQQVTLRCSSQSGHNTVSWYQQALGQGPQFIFQYYREEENGRGNFPPRFSGLQFPNYSSELNVNALELDDSALYLCASSSSGNLGDTQYFGPGTRLTVL.

The V gene is TRBV7-2, the J gene TRBJ2-3, with D hard to call. The CDR3 covers 15 residues. Trimming cost V 5 bases and J 4 bases, with 16 bases left between them. CDR1 SGHTA and CDR2 FQGNSA come from the germline V gene. The CDR3: CASSTGWGQADTQYF. The CDR3 nucleotides are TGTGCCAGCAGCACTGGATGGGGTCAAGCAGATACGCAGTATTTT.

The chain joins TRBV5-1 to TRBJ1-2, with D unresolved. CDR1 SGHRS and CDR2 YFSETQ come from the germline V gene. With 0 bases removed from V and 4 bases from J, the gap between germline ends came to 13 bases. This CDR3 comprises 15 residues. The DNA of the CDR3 is TGCGCCAGCAGCTTGGGGACCTACCTCCCCTATGGCTACACCTTC. Translating it yields CASSLGTYLPYGYTF.

This chain links TRBV6-1 with TRBJ2-3; weak D call: TRBD2 (5 bases). The V and J ends lost 6 bases and 1 base respectively, with 14 bases between them. From germline, CDR1 is MNHNS and CDR2 SASEGT. The CDR3 runs 15 residues. CDR3 amino acids: CASRAIGIGTDTQYF. The CDR3 DNA sequence: TGTGCCAGCAGGGCAATCGGGATCGGCACAGATACGCAGTATTTT.

J is TRBJ1-1 and V is TRBV19, with 11 nucleotides matching TRBD1. Germline loops: CDR1 LNHDA, CDR2 SQIVND (reference sequence). V gave up 4 bases and J gave up 1 base; unmatched junction bases: 5. The CDR3 spans 16 residues. CDR3 DNA: TGTGCCAGTAGTACAGGGACAGGGGGATGGAACACTGAAGCTTTCTTT. It codes for CASSTGTGGWNTEAFF.

This clone has only one observation. The chain recombines TRBV7-2 with TRBJ2-5; 7 positions agree with TRBD2. This CDR3 region has 14 residues. Per germline, CDR1 SGHTA and CDR2 FQGNSA. Unmatched junction bases numbered 3, after V lost 4 bases and J lost 1 base. The CDR3 loop is CASSSGGGQETQYF. CDR3 DNA: TGTGCCAGCAGCTCCGGCGGGGGCCAAGAGACCCAGTACTTC.